Listed below are T cell receptor beta chains from one sample, sequenced in a study of Ad26.COV2.S vaccination and SARS-CoV-2 variants. The method was immunoSEQ multiplex PCR; TCRdb's version includes in-frame clones alone and lacks a portion of them. The table has hundreds of thousands of clones, 92% seen once. The sequencing used peripheral blood, collected after recovery from COVID-19. The receptors were gathered from a human donor who had recovered from COVID-19. Each CDR3 is given with its conserved first and last residue. The order of the fields is clone size, V gene, D gene, J gene, CDR3 DNA, CDR3 protein. The D gene is left open where the match is weak. Size is stated for part of the rows, as once, few or many counts, or as a class when the clone is expanded.

>-|TRBV3-1/TRBV3-2|-|TRBJ2-1
TGTGCCAGCAGCCAAGCGAGGAAGGGCGAGCAGTTCTTC
CASSQARKGEQFF
>-|TRBV15|-|TRBJ1-2
TGTGCCACCAGCAGAGATCCAGGACAGAACTATGGCTACACCTTC
CATSRDPGQNYGYTF
>-|TRBV5-1|-|TRBJ1-4
TGCGCCAGCAGCTTGGCCGACAGAGAAAAACTGTTTTTT
CASSLADREKLFF
>-|TRBV6-5|-|TRBJ1-5
TGTGCCACTCAATCGGGCAATCAGCCCCAGCATTTT
CATQSGNQPQHF
>-|TRBV6-1|TRBD1|TRBJ1-2
TGTGCCAGCAGTGATGTCCGGGACAGGGACTATGGCTACACCTTC
CASSDVRDRDYGYTF
>-|TRBV7-9|-|TRBJ1-1
TGTGCCAGCAGCTTAGTTCGCCCCGGGAGGGCTGAAGCTTTCTTT
CASSLVRPGRAEAFF
>-|TRBV10-3|-|TRBJ1-6
TGTGCCATCTGTCCGGGGCCCTATAATTCACCCCTCCACTTT
CAICPGPYNSPLHF
>-|TRBV3-1/TRBV3-2|-|TRBJ1-1
TGTGCCAGCAGCCAAGATAGGGGGAGGAGCACTGAAGCTTTCTTT
CASSQDRGRSTEAFF
>-|TRBV10-1|TRBD1|TRBJ1-1
TGCGCCAGCAGCTACACAGGGGGTGTTGAAGCTTTCTTT
CASSYTGGVEAFF
>-|TRBV18|-|TRBJ2-3
TGTGCCAGCTCCATTAGCGGTAGCACAGATACGCAGTATTTT
CASSISGSTDTQYF
>-|TRBV27|-|TRBJ2-1
TGTGCCAGCACCGGGTTAAGGGAGCAGTTCTTC
CASTGLREQFF
>-|TRBV19|TRBD1|TRBJ1-2
TGTGCCAGTAGTATATTGGCAGGGGGCCGGCACTATGGCTACACCTTC
CASSILAGGRHYGYTF
>-|TRBV10-1|-|TRBJ2-2
TGCGCCAGCAGTGAGTCGGGGGACGTCGGGGAGCTGTTTTTT
CASSESGDVGELFF
>-|TRBV6-5|-|TRBJ1-6
TGTGCCACCTGGGGCCCGGGTGAATCACCCCTCCACTTT
CATWGPGESPLHF
>once|TRBV5-1|-|TRBJ2-1
TGCGCCAGCTCGGCTAGCGCGAACAATGAGCAGTTCTTC
CASSASANNEQFF
>-|TRBV2|TRBD1|TRBJ2-7
TGTGCCAGCCAGCGGACAGGGAAGTCCGAGCAGTACTTC
CASQRTGKSEQYF
>-|TRBV9|-|TRBJ1-2
TGTGCCAGCAGCGTAGGCGGACAGTCGAACTATGGCTACACCTTC
CASSVGGQSNYGYTF
>-|TRBV10-3|-|TRBJ2-7
TGTGCCATCAGTGAGTTCAACACAGTGGGCGAGCAGTACTTC
CAISEFNTVGEQYF
>-|TRBV27|-|TRBJ2-2
TGTGCCAGCAGTTGGCAATCCACAAGGGACGGGGAGCTGTTTTTT
CASSWQSTRDGELFF
>-|TRBV19|TRBD1|TRBJ1-2
TGTGCCAGTATGGACAGGGGTGGGACCTATGGCTACACCTTC
CASMDRGGTYGYTF
>-|TRBV3-1/TRBV3-2|TRBD2|TRBJ2-1
TGTGCCAGCAGCCCGTCCCTAGCGGGAAACAATGAGCAGTTCTTC
CASSPSLAGNNEQFF
>-|TRBV4-1|TRBD1|TRBJ2-3
TGCGCCAGCAGCCAAGATGTAGGGGACAGGGCTGCAGATACGCAGTATTTT
CASSQDVGDRAADTQYF
>-|TRBV18|-|TRBJ2-7
TGTGCCAGCTCACCAATCACGGGACCCGCACTCCCCTACGAGCAGTACTTC
CASSPITGPALPYEQYF
>-|TRBV29-1|TRBD1|TRBJ1-5
TGCAGCGTTGCCGACAGGGCCAGCAATCAGCCCCAGCATTTT
CSVADRASNQPQHF
>-|TRBV19|-|TRBJ2-7
TGTGCCAGTACCCCGGACGGTACCTACGAGCAGTACTTC
CASTPDGTYEQYF
>-|TRBV5-1|-|TRBJ2-7
TGCGCCAGCAGCGGGGGAGGGGGCTACGAGCAGTACTTC
CASSGGGGYEQYF
>-|TRBV5-6|-|TRBJ1-3
TGTGCCAGCAGCCCCTGGACGGTAAACACCATATATTTT
CASSPWTVNTIYF
>-|TRBV6-5|-|TRBJ1-1
TGTGCCAGCAGGACGCTGGAGGGAACTGAAGCTTTCTTT
CASRTLEGTEAFF
>once|TRBV12-5|-|TRBJ2-5
TGTGCTAGTGGTTTGGTGGCAGGGCAGGAGACCCAGTACTTC
CASGLVAGQETQYF
>-|TRBV19|-|TRBJ2-7
TGTGCCAGTAGTAATAGGGCGGTCGCTTACGAGCAGTACTTC
CASSNRAVAYEQYF
>-|TRBV9|TRBD1|TRBJ2-3
TGTGCCAGCAGCGCAGGGGACAGACCTCAAGATACGCAGTATTTT
CASSAGDRPQDTQYF
>-|TRBV14|TRBD1|TRBJ1-2
TGTGCCAGCAGCCAAGGGGACAGCCAATACGGTGGCTACACCTTC
CASSQGDSQYGGYTF
>-|TRBV5-4|-|TRBJ1-5
TGTGCCAGCAGCTTAGGCCCCGGCAATCAGCCCCAGCATTTT
CASSLGPGNQPQHF
>-|TRBV5-5|-|TRBJ1-2
TGTGCCAGCAGCGTCGGACAAACCTATGGCTACACCTTC
CASSVGQTYGYTF
>-|TRBV5-4|-|TRBJ1-5
TGTGCCAGCAGCTTTAAATCGACACCGAGGGGAAATCAGCCCCAGCATTTT
CASSFKSTPRGNQPQHF
>-|TRBV7-9|-|TRBJ2-3
TGTGCCAGCAGTTCTAGCGCAATAGATACGCAGTATTTT
CASSSSAIDTQYF
>-|TRBV19|TRBD2|TRBJ2-1
TGTGCCAGTAGTTCCCGATCAGCGGGGGTCGGCAATGAGCAGTTCTTC
CASSSRSAGVGNEQFF
>-|TRBV5-1|-|TRBJ1-2
TGCGCCAGCAGCTTGGAATCCCAGAGGGGCTATGGCTACACCTTC
CASSLESQRGYGYTF
>-|TRBV20-1|TRBD1|TRBJ1-1
TGCAGTGCTAGTGCCGGGACAGGGATGAACACTGAAGCTTTCTTT
CSASAGTGMNTEAFF
>-|TRBV19|TRBD2|TRBJ2-7
TGTGCCAGTAGTCTAGCGGGGGGCTCCTACGAGCAGTACTTC
CASSLAGGSYEQYF
>-|TRBV19|TRBD1|TRBJ2-1
TGTGCCAGTAGTAGGGGACAGGGCTACAATGAGCAGTTCTTC
CASSRGQGYNEQFF
>once|TRBV6-2/TRBV6-3|-|TRBJ2-7
TGTGCCAGCAGTTACTCGCGACCACCCTACGAGCAGTACTTC
CASSYSRPPYEQYF
>once|TRBV9|-|TRBJ2-2
TGTGCCAGCGCAGGAACATACACCGGGGAGCTGTTTTTT
CASAGTYTGELFF
>-|TRBV5-6|-|TRBJ1-2
TGTGCCAGCAGCTTGGGGAACAACTATGGCTACACCTTC
CASSLGNNYGYTF
>-|TRBV6-1|-|TRBJ1-5
TGTGCCAGCAGTGAAGTCGAAACAGCTTATAGCAATCAGCCCCAGCATTTT
CASSEVETAYSNQPQHF
>-|TRBV12-3/TRBV12-4|TRBD1|TRBJ1-2
TGTGCCAGCAGCAGGGACAGCAACTATGGCTACACCTTC
CASSRDSNYGYTF
>-|TRBV9|-|TRBJ1-2
TGTGCCAGCAGCGTAGCGGGCGCTGGCTACACCTTC
CASSVAGAGYTF
>-|TRBV7-2|-|TRBJ1-1
TGTGCCAGCAGCTTAAGGGGCCAGAGGGGCACTGAAGCTTTCTTT
CASSLRGQRGTEAFF
>few|TRBV5-8|-|TRBJ1-6
TGTGCCAGCAAAAGAGATGAGGGAATCTCACCCCTCCACTTT
CASKRDEGISPLHF
>-|TRBV18|TRBD1|TRBJ2-7
TGTGCCACCACTCGGGACAGGGGCTACGAGCAGTACTTC
CATTRDRGYEQYF
>few|TRBV7-9|-|TRBJ1-5
TGTGCCAGCAGCAGCCGGGATAATCAGCCCCAGCATTTT
CASSSRDNQPQHF
>-|TRBV7-2|TRBD2|TRBJ2-7
TGTGCCAGCAGCTTAACTAGCGGGGTTTCCTACGAGCAGTACTTC
CASSLTSGVSYEQYF
>-|TRBV6-5|-|TRBJ2-4
TGTGCCAGCGGACTGGATTTAGCCAAAAACATTCAGTACTTC
CASGLDLAKNIQYF
>-|TRBV27|TRBD1|TRBJ2-1
TGTGCCAGCAGTTTATTGACCTCACAGGGACAGAGGAATGAGCAGTTCTTC
CASSLLTSQGQRNEQFF